This T cell receptor beta chain was identified in a study of blood T cell repertoires in COVID-19. For the study at large: Samples taken during acute and convalescent COVID-19 were collected in the United States, Italy and Spain.

Original processing notes: Amplification from reference gene primers served as the basis for estimated nucleated cell counts. TCRdb keeps only in-frame clones here, not all; method: immunoSEQ multiplex PCR. The DNA was the basis for D and trimming; V, J and clone size are from that table. The table includes around 310,000 clones, 89% detected once. Participant reports of clinical history set cohort assignment. The germline V gene encodes CDR1 MDHEN and CDR2 SYDVKM. V lost 4 bases and J 5 bases, leaving 23 bases between the germline ends. CDR3 length: 17 amino acids. The TCR originated in a woman aged 25-40 years who had recovered from COVID-19. The chain uses TRBV28 and TRBJ2-5; tentative D call: TRBD2 (6 bases). The source material was PBMCs or T cells enriched from blood (not recorded which). CDR3 loop: CASSSMFREFDRETQYF. DNA of the CDR3: TGTGCCAGCAGTTCAATGTTTCGGGAGTTCGACCGGGAGACCCAGTACTTC.